The clone carrying this T cell receptor beta chain was found many times. The antigen remains undetermined. Germline values: CDR1 LGHNA, CDR2 YNFKEQ. This CDR3 contains 14 residues. Trimming took off 0 bases at V and 4 bases at J, with 8 bases between the two ends. The data derive from a study of T cells after yellow fever vaccination. 5'RACE template switching generated TCR cDNA, adding a universal primer site and UMIs. From the 5' RACE reads, TCRdb called clonotypes with MiXCR, one entry per CDR3 protein. The table shows about 360,000 distinct CDR3 sequences, with more than 5.5% occurring only once. General study points: Researchers noted that a small share of clonotypes showed up in both CD4 and CD8 compartments.

The J gene is TRBJ2-3, the V gene TRBV4-2, with D unclear. The specimen comprised PBMCs, sampled 5 days after the yellow fever booster vaccination. This clonotype was obtained from a man aged 30 to 39 who received the YFV17D yellow fever vaccine. CDR3 bases: TGTGCCAGCAGCCAAGAAACCCAGCCAGATACGCAGTATTTT. Its translation: CASSQETQPDTQYF.